This T cell receptor (beta chain) was sequenced for a study of T cells in tumors after PD-1 blockade. Repertoires were generated with immunoSEQ multiplex PCR, while TCRdb's copy carries only in-frame clones and drops some. The data show around 35,000 clones, with roughly 76% seen just once and around 40% held by the top ten. The sample here was PBMCs, taken after anti-PD-1 treatment. The receptor's source is a human donor with basal cell carcinoma.

CDR3 sequence (DNA): TGTGCCACCAGTGTACAGGGCACAGATACGCAGTATTTT. Its protein is CATSVQGTDTQYF. This chain connects TRBV24-1 to TRBJ2-3; perhaps TRBD1 as D (5 bases). Between the trimmed V and J ends, which lost 5 bases and 1 base, there was a span of 6 bases. In germline, CDR1 is KGHDR, CDR2 SFDVKD. The CDR3 spans 13 residues.